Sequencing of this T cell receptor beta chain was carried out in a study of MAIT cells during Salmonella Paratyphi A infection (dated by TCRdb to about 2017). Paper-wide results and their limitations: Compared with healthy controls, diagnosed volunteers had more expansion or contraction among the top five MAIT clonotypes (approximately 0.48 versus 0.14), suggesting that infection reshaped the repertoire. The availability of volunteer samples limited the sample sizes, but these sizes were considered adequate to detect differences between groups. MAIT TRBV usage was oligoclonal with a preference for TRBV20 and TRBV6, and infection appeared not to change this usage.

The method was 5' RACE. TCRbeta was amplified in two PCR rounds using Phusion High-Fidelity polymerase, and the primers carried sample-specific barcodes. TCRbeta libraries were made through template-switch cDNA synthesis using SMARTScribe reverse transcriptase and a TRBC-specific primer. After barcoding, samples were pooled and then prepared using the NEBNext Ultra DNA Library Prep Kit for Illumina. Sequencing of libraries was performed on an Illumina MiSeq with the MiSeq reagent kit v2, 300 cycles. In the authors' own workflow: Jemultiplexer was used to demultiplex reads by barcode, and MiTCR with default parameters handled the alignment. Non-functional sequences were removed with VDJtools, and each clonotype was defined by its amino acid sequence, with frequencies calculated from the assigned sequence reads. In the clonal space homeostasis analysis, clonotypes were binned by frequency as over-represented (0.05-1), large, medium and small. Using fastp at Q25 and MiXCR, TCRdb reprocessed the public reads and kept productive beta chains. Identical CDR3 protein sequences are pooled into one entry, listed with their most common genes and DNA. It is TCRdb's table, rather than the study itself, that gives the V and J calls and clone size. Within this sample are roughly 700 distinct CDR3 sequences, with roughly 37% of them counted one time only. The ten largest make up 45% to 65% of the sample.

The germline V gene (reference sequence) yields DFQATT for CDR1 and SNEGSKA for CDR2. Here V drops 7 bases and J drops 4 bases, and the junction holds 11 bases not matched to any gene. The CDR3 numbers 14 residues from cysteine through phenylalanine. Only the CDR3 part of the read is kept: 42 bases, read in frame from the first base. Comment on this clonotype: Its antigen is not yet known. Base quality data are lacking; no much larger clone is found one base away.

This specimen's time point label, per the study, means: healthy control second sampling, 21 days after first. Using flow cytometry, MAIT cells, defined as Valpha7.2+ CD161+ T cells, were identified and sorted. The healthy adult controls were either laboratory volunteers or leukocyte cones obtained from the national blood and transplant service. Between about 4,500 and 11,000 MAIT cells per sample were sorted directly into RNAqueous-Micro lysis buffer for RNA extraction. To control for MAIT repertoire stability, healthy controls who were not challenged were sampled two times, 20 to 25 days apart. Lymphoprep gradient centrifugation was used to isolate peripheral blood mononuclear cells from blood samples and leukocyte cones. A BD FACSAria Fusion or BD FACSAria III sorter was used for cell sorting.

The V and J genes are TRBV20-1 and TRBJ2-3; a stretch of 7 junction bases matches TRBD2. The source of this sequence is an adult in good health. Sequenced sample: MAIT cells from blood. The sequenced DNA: TGCAGTGAAGGGGAGCGGGGTGACGCAGATACGCAGTATTTT. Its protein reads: CSEGERGDADTQYF.